This TCR beta chain was retrieved from a study of cytomegalovirus exposure and HLA in healthy donors. PCR primers comprised 60 Vbeta and 13 Jbeta primers. Profiling relied on immunoSEQ multiplex PCR, and the TCRdb table lists in-frame clones only, not all of them. The data hold fewer than 150,000 clones, with 60% to 85% observed a single time. This CDR3 contains 14 residues. Germline V gene lookup returns CDR1 MNHEY and CDR2 SVGAGI. Trimming took 6 bases from V and 0 from J, leaving 11 bases between them. This sequence joins TRBV6-5 and TRBJ1-2, with D perhaps matching TRBD1 (6 bases). Sample: PBMCs. This TCR was recovered from a man aged 30 to 39 in good health and CMV-seronegative. The CDR3 bases are TGTGCCAGCAGGGACAGCGACTCTAACTATGGCTACACCTTC. Translated, it gives CASRDSDSNYGYTF.